This TCR beta chain was identified during a study of T cell repertoires in cytomegalovirus infection. Study-level information: CMV infection and matching HLA type were both indicated by public TCR beta signatures.

Only a few counts were recorded for this clonotype. As yet, its antigen is unknown. Study-level findings and limits: Predominance within the ex vivo response was attributable to HLA-C-restricted CMV-specific TCR beta clonotypes. Cumulative frequency (of public TCR beta family members) identified carriers of CMV plus the relevant HLA.

Looked up from germline, CDR1 is ENHRY and CDR2 is SYGVKD. J lost 2 bases, V lost 10 bases, and 10 bases had no gene match. The CDR3 extends over 15 amino acids. MiXCR was run by TCRdb on the reads, yielding one entry per CDR3 protein. Seen here are around 320,000 distinct CDR3 sequences, 9.5% observed once, and the top ten hold about 4.5%. This chain links TRBV10-3 with TRBJ2-3, with TRBD1 matching 9 bases. Sequencing was done on a sample of PBMCs. This clonotype originated in a human donor in good health (CMV status not recorded). Some clones in this sample may be carry-over from other donors' samples. DNA for the CDR3: TGTGCCACTGGCGAGGGACAGGGTTCCACAGATACGCAGTATTTT. This sequence encodes CATGEGQGSTDTQYF.